Listed below are T cell receptor beta chains from one sample, sequenced in a study of blood T cell repertoires in COVID-19. Here immunoSEQ multiplex PCR was the method, and the copy in TCRdb shows in-frame clones only, minus some. The top ten hold around 15% of the sample, which has just over 90,000 clones, almost 80% seen once. The sequencing input was peripheral blood. These receptors originate from a human donor in a cohort sampled during active COVID-19. Each CDR3 is given with its conserved first and last residue. The order of the fields is CDR3 DNA, CDR3 protein, D gene, clone size, J gene, V gene. The D gene is left open where the match is weak. Rows may omit the clone size; those that give it use once, few, many or a size class.

DNA: TGCGCCAGCAGTGCGGACGGGACAGGGTTCGCAAAACTGTTTTTT
CDR3: CASSADGTGFAKLFF
D: TRBD1
size: NA
J: TRBJ1-4
V: TRBV5-1

DNA: TGTGCCAGCAGCTTCCGTCGACAGAACATTAATGAAAAACTGTTTTTT
CDR3: CASSFRRQNINEKLFF
D: NA
size: NA
J: TRBJ1-4
V: TRBV7-9

DNA: TGCGCCAGCAGTCCCCGAGGGAGGGGGGCTTCCTACGAGCAGTACTTC
CDR3: CASSPRGRGASYEQYF
D: NA
size: NA
J: TRBJ2-7
V: TRBV23-1

DNA: TGCGCCAGCAGCCAACTAGCGGGAGTGAGCAATGAGCAGTTCTTC
CDR3: CASSQLAGVSNEQFF
D: TRBD2
size: NA
J: TRBJ2-1
V: TRBV4-1

DNA: TGTGCCATCAGTGAGATAGCGGGGGGCAGTCCGTACGAGCAGTACTTC
CDR3: CAISEIAGGSPYEQYF
D: TRBD2
size: NA
J: TRBJ2-7
V: TRBV10-3

DNA: TGTGCCAGCAGTTCCACAGGGGGTGGCTACACCTTC
CDR3: CASSSTGGGYTF
D: TRBD1
size: NA
J: TRBJ1-2
V: TRBV12-3/TRBV12-4

DNA: TGCGCCAGCAGCTCAGGGGGGACTAGCCAAAATAATGAGCAGTTCTTC
CDR3: CASSSGGTSQNNEQFF
D: TRBD2
size: NA
J: TRBJ2-1
V: TRBV5-1

DNA: TGTGCCAGCAGCTCGGGGGACAGGGCGGGGAATTCACCCCTCCACTTT
CDR3: CASSSGDRAGNSPLHF
D: TRBD1
size: NA
J: TRBJ1-6
V: TRBV5-5

DNA: TGTGCCAGCAGCGTAGGCCCCGGAACGCTAGCGGGGGCTACGAACACCGGGGAGCTGTTTTTT
CDR3: CASSVGPGTLAGATNTGELFF
D: TRBD2
size: NA
J: TRBJ2-2
V: TRBV9

DNA: TGTGCCAGCAGCTCCCCCCAGCGGGGGGGCTATGAGCAGTTCTTC
CDR3: CASSSPQRGGYEQFF
D: TRBD2
size: NA
J: TRBJ2-1
V: TRBV11-1

DNA: TGTGCCAGCAGCGTAGACAGGAACTATGGCTACACCTTC
CDR3: CASSVDRNYGYTF
D: NA
size: few
J: TRBJ1-2
V: TRBV9

DNA: TGTGCCAGCAGCCCACGGACGGGGGGAATAGATACGCAGTATTTT
CDR3: CASSPRTGGIDTQYF
D: TRBD2
size: NA
J: TRBJ2-3
V: TRBV7-3

DNA: TGTGCCAGCAGCCTCGCCAGGGCCTACAATGAGCAGTTCTTC
CDR3: CASSLARAYNEQFF
D: NA
size: NA
J: TRBJ2-1
V: TRBV11-1

DNA: TGTGCCAGCAGTTTTGGAGCGAGTCTAGCTAGCAGGTACAATGAGCAGTTCTTC
CDR3: CASSFGASLASRYNEQFF
D: NA
size: few
J: TRBJ2-1
V: TRBV28

DNA: TGTGCCAGCAGCCAAAGGGGGACTACCAGATCCGCCGAGCAGTACTTC
CDR3: CASSQRGTTRSAEQYF
D: NA
size: NA
J: TRBJ2-7
V: TRBV3-1/TRBV3-2

DNA: TGTGCCAGCTCACCGGACAGGGATGAAAAACTGTTTTTT
CDR3: CASSPDRDEKLFF
D: TRBD1
size: NA
J: TRBJ1-4
V: TRBV18

DNA: TGTGCCAGTAGTATCTACAGGACTAGCGGGATCTCCGATGAGCAGTTCTTC
CDR3: CASSIYRTSGISDEQFF
D: TRBD2
size: NA
J: TRBJ2-1
V: TRBV19

DNA: TGTGCCAGCTCACCAATGTCGGGGGGGCCTCTTGATGAGCAGTTCTTC
CDR3: CASSPMSGGPLDEQFF
D: TRBD2
size: few
J: TRBJ2-1
V: TRBV18

DNA: TGCGCCAGCAGCCCCACAGAGGCAGGGGGTAACATTCAGTACTTC
CDR3: CASSPTEAGGNIQYF
D: TRBD1
size: NA
J: TRBJ2-4
V: TRBV4-1

DNA: TGCGCCAGCAGCTCGGACAGTTACTATGGCTACACCTTC
CDR3: CASSSDSYYGYTF
D: NA
size: NA
J: TRBJ1-2
V: TRBV5-1

DNA: TGTGCCAGCAGCTCGACAGGTCCTTCCTACGAGCAGTACTTC
CDR3: CASSSTGPSYEQYF
D: NA
size: NA
J: TRBJ2-7
V: TRBV7-8

DNA: TGTGCCAGTAGTCCTATATCACGGGGTGACACTGAAGCTTTCTTT
CDR3: CASSPISRGDTEAFF
D: NA
size: few
J: TRBJ1-1
V: TRBV19

DNA: TGTGCCAGCAGTCTAGCGGGAGTGAACACCGGGGAGCTGTTTTTT
CDR3: CASSLAGVNTGELFF
D: TRBD2
size: NA
J: TRBJ2-2
V: TRBV27

DNA: TGTGCCAGCAGCCCGTTGACAGGCCCCCCAGATACGCAGTATTTT
CDR3: CASSPLTGPPDTQYF
D: NA
size: NA
J: TRBJ2-3
V: TRBV7-3

DNA: TGTGCCAGCACGGGAGGGGGCGCCGAGGTGCCCCAGCATTTT
CDR3: CASTGGGAEVPQHF
D: TRBD1
size: NA
J: TRBJ1-5
V: TRBV6-5

DNA: TGTGCCAGTAGTCCTCGGACTAGCGGGCAAGAGACCCAGTACTTC
CDR3: CASSPRTSGQETQYF
D: TRBD2
size: NA
J: TRBJ2-5
V: TRBV19